The 7 T cell receptor beta chains below come from one sample, sequenced in a study of a mutant IDH1 vaccine in newly diagnosed glioma. Time point defined: week 23, last vaccination. Vaccination used 300 ug of mutant IDH1 20-mer peptide per dose, with topical imiquimod. The method was immunoSEQ multiplex PCR; TCRdb's version includes in-frame clones alone and lacks a portion of them. The data show about 65,000 clones, 70% to 90% seen once. For these TCRs, the target antigens are not known. Material: PBMCs, obtained from a glioma patient whose treatment included an IDH1 peptide vaccine. The receptors originated from a man aged 30 to 45 with glioma.

The chain joins TRBV18 to TRBJ1-1; maybe TRBD1 (6 bases). Germline assignment: CDR1 KGHSH and CDR2 LQKENI. The CDR3 sequence is 15 residues long. V was trimmed by 3 bases and J by 4 bases, leaving 15 bases between them. Written as DNA, the CDR3 is TGTGCCAGCTCACCTTACTCAGGGGCTAGCACTGAAGCTTTCTTT. Translated: CASSPYSGASTEAFF.

The chain carries TRBV5-6 and TRBJ2-7; D is unclear. Deletions cut 0 bases from V and 2 bases from J, with 12 bases between. The CDR3 contains 15 residues. Per germline, CDR1 SGHDT and CDR2 YYEEEE. The CDR3: CASSLEGMTPYEQYF. CDR3 coding DNA: TGTGCCAGCAGCTTGGAAGGGATGACCCCCTACGAGCAGTACTTC.

This clone has just a few counts. This rearrangement joins TRBV27 to TRBJ1-1; D uncertain. The CDR3 loop spans 14 amino acids. Trimming left V 1 base short and J 2 bases short, with 8 bases between. The germline gives CDR1 MNHEY, CDR2 SMNVEV (reference sequence). The CDR3 region is CASSLYSDNTEAFF. DNA for the CDR3: TGTGCCAGCAGTTTATACAGTGATAACACTGAAGCTTTCTTT.

As regards this clone: One junction end does not reproduce the germline sequence, and a read error may be involved. V gene TRBV2 combines with J gene TRBJ1-6; TRBD1 matches 8 bases. Germline V CDR1 and CDR2: SNHLY, FYNNEI. CDR3 size: 17 residues. The CDR3 loop reads CASSQAPGGRYNSPLHF. CDR3 bases: TGTGCCAGCAGTCAAGCCCCAGGGGGCCGTTATAATTCACCCCTCCACTTT. The variable domain in full, with the rest retrieved from reference TRBV2 and TRBJ1-6, is EPEVTQTPSHQVTQMGQEVILRCVPISNHLYFYWYRQILGQKVEFLVSFYNNEISEKSEIFDDQFSVERPDGSNFTLKIRSTKLEDSAMYFCASSQAPGGRYNSPLHFGNGTRLTVT.

In its sample, this clone was seen once. The genes are TRBV29-1 and TRBJ2-3, with D perhaps assigned TRBD1 or TRBD2 (6 bases each). Germline assignment: CDR1 SQVTM and CDR2 ANQGSEA. This CDR3 spans 11 amino acids. V gave up 4 bases and J gave up 11 bases, with 13 bases separating them. CDR3 coding DNA: TGCAGCGTTGTCTGGGGGGCGAGGCAGTATTTT. Translating gives CSVVWGARQYF.

V and J are TRBV7-8 and TRBJ2-7; D call uncertain. Germline-derived CDR1 and CDR2 are SGHVS and FQNEAQ. The CDR3 contains 16 residues. V lost 4 bases, J lost 4 bases, and 20 bases lay in between. This CDR3 reads CASSSHRAKPVYEQYF. The CDR3 DNA reads TGTGCCAGCAGCTCTCACCGGGCCAAACCCGTTTACGAGCAGTACTTC.

The chain recombines TRBV2 with TRBJ1-5, with D uncertain. The CDR3 is 14 residues long. Trimming cost V 2 bases and J 6 bases, with 11 bases left between them. Germline CDR1 SNHLY, CDR2 FYNNEI. CDR3 in DNA: TGTGCCAGCAGTGAATACGTAGGGTCTCAGCCCCAGCATTTT. It specifies CASSEYVGSQPQHF.